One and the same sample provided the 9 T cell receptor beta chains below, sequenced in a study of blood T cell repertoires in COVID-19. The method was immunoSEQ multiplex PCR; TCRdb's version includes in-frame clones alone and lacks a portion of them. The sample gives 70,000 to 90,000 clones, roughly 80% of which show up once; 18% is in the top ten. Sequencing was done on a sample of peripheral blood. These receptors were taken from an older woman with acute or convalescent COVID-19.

CDR3 nucleotides: TGTGCCATCAGTGAGTTTGGGACAGGGTACGAGCAGTACTTC. It is translated as CAISEFGTGYEQYF. The genes are TRBV10-3 and TRBJ2-7; TRBD1 aligns across 9 bases. CDR1 ENHRY and CDR2 SYGVKD come from the germline V gene. The CDR3 runs to 14 residues. V was pared by 1 base and J by 4 bases, with 2 bases of the junction left unmatched.

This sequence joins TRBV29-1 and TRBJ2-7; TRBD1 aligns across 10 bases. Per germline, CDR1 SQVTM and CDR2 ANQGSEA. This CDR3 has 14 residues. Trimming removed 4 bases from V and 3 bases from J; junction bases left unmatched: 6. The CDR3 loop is CSVVPGQGGYEQYF. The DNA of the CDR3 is TGCAGCGTTGTCCCCGGACAGGGGGGCTACGAGCAGTACTTC.

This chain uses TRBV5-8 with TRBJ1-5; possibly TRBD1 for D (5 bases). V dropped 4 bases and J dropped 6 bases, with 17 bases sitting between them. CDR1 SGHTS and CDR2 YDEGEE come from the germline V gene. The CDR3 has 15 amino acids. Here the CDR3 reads CASSPSTREGQPQHF. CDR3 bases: TGTGCCAGCAGCCCGTCCACCAGGGAGGGTCAGCCCCAGCATTTT.

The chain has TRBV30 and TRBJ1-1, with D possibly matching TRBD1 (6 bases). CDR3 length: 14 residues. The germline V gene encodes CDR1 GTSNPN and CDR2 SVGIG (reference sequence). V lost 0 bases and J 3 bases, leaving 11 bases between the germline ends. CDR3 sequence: CAWSVRTAYTEAFF. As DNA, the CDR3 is TGTGCCTGGAGTGTACGGACAGCGTACACTGAAGCTTTCTTT.

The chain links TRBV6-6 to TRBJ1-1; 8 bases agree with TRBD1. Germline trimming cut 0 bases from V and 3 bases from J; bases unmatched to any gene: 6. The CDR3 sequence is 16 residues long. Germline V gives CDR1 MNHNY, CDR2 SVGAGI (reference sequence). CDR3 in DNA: TGTGCCAGCAGTTACTCGCTAGGACAGGGCTACACTGAAGCTTTCTTT. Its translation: CASSYSLGQGYTEAFF.

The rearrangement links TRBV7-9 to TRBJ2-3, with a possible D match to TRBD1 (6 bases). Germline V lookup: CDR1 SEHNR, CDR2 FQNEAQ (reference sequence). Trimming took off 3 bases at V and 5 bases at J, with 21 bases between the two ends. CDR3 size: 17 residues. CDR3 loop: CASSLAQIQGFGDTQYF. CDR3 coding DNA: TGTGCCAGCAGCTTGGCCCAAATACAGGGATTTGGAGATACGCAGTATTTT.

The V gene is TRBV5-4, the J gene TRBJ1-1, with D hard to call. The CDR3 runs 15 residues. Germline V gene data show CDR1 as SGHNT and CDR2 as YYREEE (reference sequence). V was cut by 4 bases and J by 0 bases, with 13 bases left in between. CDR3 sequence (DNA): TGTGCCAGCAGCCCTCTCTCCCCCTTGAACACTGAAGCTTTCTTT. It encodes CASSPLSPLNTEAFF.

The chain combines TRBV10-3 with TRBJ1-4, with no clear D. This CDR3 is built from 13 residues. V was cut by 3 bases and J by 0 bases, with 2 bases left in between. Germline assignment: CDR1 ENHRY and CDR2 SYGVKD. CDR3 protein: CAISDATNEKLFF. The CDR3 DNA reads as TGTGCCATCAGTGACGCAACTAATGAAAAACTGTTTTTT.

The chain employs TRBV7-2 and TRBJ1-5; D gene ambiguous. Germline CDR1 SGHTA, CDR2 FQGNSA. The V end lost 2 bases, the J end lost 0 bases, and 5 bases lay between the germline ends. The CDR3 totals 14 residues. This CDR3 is CASSLKHSNQPQHF. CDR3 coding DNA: TGTGCCAGCAGCTTAAAGCATAGCAATCAGCCCCAGCATTTT.